Detailed here is one T cell receptor (beta chain). The sample is drawn from a study of blood T cell repertoires in COVID-19. Study overall: Sites across the United States, Italy and Spain contributed samples from acute and convalescent COVID-19.

In germline, CDR1 is SGHDN, CDR2 FVKESK. The V and J ends lost 1 base and 5 bases respectively, with 9 bases between them. The CDR3 loop spans 14 amino acids. Profiled with immunoSEQ multiplex PCR; TCRdb holds only in-frame clones, not every one. The data contain approximately 170,000 clones, about 88% of them singletons. V and J are TRBV14 and TRBJ2-1; D ambiguous. This sequence originates from a man aged 18 to 29 who had recovered from COVID-19. The sample taken for sequencing was peripheral blood. The CDR3 region is CASSQGTLNNEQFF. The CDR3 coding sequence is TGTGCCAGCAGCCAAGGAACTTTGAACAATGAGCAGTTCTTC.